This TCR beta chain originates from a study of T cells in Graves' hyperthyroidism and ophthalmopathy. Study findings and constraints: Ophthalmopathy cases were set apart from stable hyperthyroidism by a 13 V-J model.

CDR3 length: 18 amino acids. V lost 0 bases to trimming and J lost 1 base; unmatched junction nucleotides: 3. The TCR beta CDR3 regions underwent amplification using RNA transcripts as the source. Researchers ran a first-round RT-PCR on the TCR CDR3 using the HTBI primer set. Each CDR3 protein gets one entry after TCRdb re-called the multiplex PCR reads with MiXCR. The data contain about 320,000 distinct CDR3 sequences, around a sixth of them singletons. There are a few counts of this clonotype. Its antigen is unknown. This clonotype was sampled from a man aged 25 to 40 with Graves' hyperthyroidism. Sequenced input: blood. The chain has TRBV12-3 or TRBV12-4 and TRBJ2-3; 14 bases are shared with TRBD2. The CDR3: CASSLAGTSGRGTDTQYF. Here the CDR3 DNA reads TGTGCCAGCAGTTTAGCGGGGACTAGCGGGAGAGGCACAGATACGCAGTATTTT.